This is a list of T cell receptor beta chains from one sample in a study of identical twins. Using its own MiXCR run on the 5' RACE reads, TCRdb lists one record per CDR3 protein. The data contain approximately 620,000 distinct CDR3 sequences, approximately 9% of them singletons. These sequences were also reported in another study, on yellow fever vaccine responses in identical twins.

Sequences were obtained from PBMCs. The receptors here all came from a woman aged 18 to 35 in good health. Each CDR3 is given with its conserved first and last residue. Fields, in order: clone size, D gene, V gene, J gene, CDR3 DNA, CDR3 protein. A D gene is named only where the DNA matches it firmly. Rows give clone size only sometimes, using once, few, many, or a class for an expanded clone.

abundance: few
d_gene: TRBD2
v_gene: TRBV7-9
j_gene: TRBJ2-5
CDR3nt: TGTGCCAGCCATCCTACCGGGACTAGCATGGGGACCCAGTACTTC
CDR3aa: CASHPTGTSMGTQYF

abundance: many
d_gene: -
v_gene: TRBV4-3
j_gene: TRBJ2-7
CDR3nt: TGCGCCAGCAGCCAAGAGGGGGTTTCCTACGAGCAGTACTTC
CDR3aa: CASSQEGVSYEQYF

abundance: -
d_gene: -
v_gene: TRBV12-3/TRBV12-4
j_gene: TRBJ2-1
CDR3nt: TGTGCCAGCAGTCTTAGCGCCGGGGTCTCCTACAATGAGCAGTTCTTC
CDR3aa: CASSLSAGVSYNEQFF

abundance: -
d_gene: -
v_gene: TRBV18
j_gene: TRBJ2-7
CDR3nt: TGTGCCAGCTCACCAAGGCCGGGGGACCACGAGCAGTACTTC
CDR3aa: CASSPRPGDHEQYF

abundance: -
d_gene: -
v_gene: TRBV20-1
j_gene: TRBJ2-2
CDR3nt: TGCAGTGCCACCGGGCCAGGGACCGGGGAGCTGTTTTTT
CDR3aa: CSATGPGTGELFF

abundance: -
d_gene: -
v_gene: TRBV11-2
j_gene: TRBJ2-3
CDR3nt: TGTGCCAGCAGCTTAATCCAGAGGGATACGCAGTATTTT
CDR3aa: CASSLIQRDTQYF

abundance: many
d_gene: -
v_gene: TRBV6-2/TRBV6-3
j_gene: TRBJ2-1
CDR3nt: TGTGCCAGCAGTCCGGCGCCCTACAATGAGCAGTTCTTC
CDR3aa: CASSPAPYNEQFF

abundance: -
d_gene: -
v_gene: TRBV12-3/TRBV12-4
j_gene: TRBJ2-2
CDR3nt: TGTGCCAGCGGCGGGGACCCGGACACCGGGGAGCTGTTTTTT
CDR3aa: CASGGDPDTGELFF

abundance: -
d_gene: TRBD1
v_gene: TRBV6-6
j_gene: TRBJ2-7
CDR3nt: TGTGCCAGCAGAACCCCGGGACAGCTCTCCTACGAGCAGTACTTC
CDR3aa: CASRTPGQLSYEQYF

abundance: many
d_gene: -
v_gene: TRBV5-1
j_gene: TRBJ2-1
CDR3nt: TGCGCCAGCAGCCTGGAGGGCATCTCCTACAATGAGCAGTTCTTC
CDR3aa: CASSLEGISYNEQFF

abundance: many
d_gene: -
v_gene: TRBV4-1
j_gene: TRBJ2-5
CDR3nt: TGCGCCAGCAGCCATGGACAGCAAGAGACCCAGTACTTC
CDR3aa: CASSHGQQETQYF

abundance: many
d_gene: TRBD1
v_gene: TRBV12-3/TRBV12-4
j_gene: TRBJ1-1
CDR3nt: TGTGCCAGCAGTTGGACAGGGGCCAACACTGAAGCTTTCTTT
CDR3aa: CASSWTGANTEAFF

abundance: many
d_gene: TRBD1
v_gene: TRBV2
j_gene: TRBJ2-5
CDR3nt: TGTGCCAGCAGCCCCGGGACAGGGTTTCTGGAGACCCAGTACTTC
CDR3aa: CASSPGTGFLETQYF

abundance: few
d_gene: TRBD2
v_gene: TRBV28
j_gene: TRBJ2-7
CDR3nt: TGTGCCAGCAGCACTCCCGAGCGGCTAGCGGGCGACGAGCAGTACTTC
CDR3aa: CASSTPERLAGDEQYF

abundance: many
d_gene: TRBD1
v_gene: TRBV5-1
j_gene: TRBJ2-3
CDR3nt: TGCGCCAGCAGCCCGACCACAGGGGCACGCACAGATACGCAGTATTTT
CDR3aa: CASSPTTGARTDTQYF

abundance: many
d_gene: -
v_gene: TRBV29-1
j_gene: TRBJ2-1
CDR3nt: TGCAGCGTTGACTGGCGGAGCAATGAGCAGTTCTTC
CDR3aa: CSVDWRSNEQFF

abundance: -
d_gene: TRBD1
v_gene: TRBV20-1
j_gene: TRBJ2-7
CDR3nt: TGCAGTGCTAGTTGGGACAGGGGTACCTACGAGCAGTACTTC
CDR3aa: CSASWDRGTYEQYF

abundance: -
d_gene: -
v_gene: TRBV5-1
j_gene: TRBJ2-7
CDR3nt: TGCGCCAGCAGCTTGGGCGGAGCCGCGGGCGAGCAGTACTTC
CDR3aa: CASSLGGAAGEQYF

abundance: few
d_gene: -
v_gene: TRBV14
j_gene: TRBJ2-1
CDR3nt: TGTGCCAGCAGCCAACGACAGGACCCTAATGAGCAGTTCTTC
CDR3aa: CASSQRQDPNEQFF

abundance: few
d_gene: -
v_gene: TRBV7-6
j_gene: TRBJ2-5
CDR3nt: TGTGCCAGCAGCCCCCCAAATGTCGGTCAAGAGACCCAGTACTTC
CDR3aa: CASSPPNVGQETQYF

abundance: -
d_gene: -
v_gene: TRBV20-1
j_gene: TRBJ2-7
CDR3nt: TGCAGTGCTAGACCTAGCGCTTCCTACGAGCAGTACTTC
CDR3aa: CSARPSASYEQYF

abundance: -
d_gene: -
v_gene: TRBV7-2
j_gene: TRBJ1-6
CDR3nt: TGTGCCAGCAGCTTAGTACCTCTAGGAGAACCTAATTCACCCCTCCACTTT
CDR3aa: CASSLVPLGEPNSPLHF

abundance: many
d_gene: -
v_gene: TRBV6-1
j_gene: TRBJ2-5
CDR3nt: TGTGCCACCTCCCCCTCGCCCTCGGGCGAGACCCAGTACTTC
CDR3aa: CATSPSPSGETQYF

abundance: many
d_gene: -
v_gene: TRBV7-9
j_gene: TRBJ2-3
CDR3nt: TGCGCCAGCAGCCCGGGACTGACAGATACGCAGTATTTT
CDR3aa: CASSPGLTDTQYF

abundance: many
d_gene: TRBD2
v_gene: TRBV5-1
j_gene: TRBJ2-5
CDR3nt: TGCGCCAGCAGCTCTAAACGACTAGCTGGATCTTCGGAGACCCAGTACTTC
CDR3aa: CASSSKRLAGSSETQYF

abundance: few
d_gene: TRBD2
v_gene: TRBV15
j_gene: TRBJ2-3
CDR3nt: TGTGCCACCAGCAGGAGGGCTAGCGGGGGGCCCACAGATACGCAGTATTTT
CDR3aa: CATSRRASGGPTDTQYF

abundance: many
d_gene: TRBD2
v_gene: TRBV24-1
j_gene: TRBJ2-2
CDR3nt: TGTGCCACCAGTTCCGGGACTACACCCTCCGTCGGGGAGCTGTTTTTT
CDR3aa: CATSSGTTPSVGELFF

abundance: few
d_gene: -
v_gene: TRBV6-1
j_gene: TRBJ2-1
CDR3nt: TGTGCCAGCAGTCGGGGGTCTAGGACTACCCCCAATGAGCAGTTCTTC
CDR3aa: CASSRGSRTTPNEQFF

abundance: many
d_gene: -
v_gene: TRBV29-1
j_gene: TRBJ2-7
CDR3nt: TGCAGCGGCACATATTGGGGGCAGGGGCGCGAGGAGCAGTACTTC
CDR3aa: CSGTYWGQGREEQYF

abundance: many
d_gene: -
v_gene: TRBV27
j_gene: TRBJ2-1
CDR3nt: TGTGCCAGCAGTTTCTTCCGGGGGGCCGGGATAGGGGAGCAGTTCTTC
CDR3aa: CASSFFRGAGIGEQFF

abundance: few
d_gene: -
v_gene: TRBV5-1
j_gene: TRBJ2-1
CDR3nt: TGCGCCAGCAGCGACGGGCCGCAGCGCTACAATGAGCAGTTCTTC
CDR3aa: CASSDGPQRYNEQFF

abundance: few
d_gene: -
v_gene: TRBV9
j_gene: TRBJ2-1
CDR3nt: TGTGCCAGCAGCGTAGAGGCGGGGAGCTCACAGTTCTTC
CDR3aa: CASSVEAGSSQFF

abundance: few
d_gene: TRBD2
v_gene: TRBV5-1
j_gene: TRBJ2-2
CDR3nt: TGCGCCAGCAGCTTTGGTGGACTAGCGGGAGGGGCCGGGGAGCTGTTTTTT
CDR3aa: CASSFGGLAGGAGELFF

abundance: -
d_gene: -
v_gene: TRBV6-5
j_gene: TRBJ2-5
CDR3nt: TGTGCCAGCAGTTACCACCGCCAAGAGACCCAGTACTTC
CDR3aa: CASSYHRQETQYF

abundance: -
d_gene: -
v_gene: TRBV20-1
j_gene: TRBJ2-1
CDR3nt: TGCAGTGCTAGAGACGAAACGGGGGCCGCTTTAGACTCCTACAATGAGCAGTTCTTC
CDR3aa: CSARDETGAALDSYNEQFF

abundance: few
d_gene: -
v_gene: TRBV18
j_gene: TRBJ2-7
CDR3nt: TGTGCCAGCCGAAGGGAGGCTCAGAGGTACGAGCAGTACTTC
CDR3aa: CASRREAQRYEQYF

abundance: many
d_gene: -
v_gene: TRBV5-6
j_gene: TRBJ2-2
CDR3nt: TGTGCCAGCAGCTTACCCACCGGGACCGCCCTTGGTCCCGGGGAGCTGTTTTTT
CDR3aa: CASSLPTGTALGPGELFF

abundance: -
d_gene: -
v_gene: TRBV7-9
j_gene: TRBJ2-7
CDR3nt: TGTGCCAGCAGCTTAGAGGGGCAGGGGTCCTACGAGCAGTACTTC
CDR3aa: CASSLEGQGSYEQYF

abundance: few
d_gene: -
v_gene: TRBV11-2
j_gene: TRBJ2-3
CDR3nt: TGTGCCAGCAGCTATATGGTGGGGGATACGCAGTATTTT
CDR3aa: CASSYMVGDTQYF

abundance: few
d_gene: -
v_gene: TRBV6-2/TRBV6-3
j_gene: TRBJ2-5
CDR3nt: TGTGCCAGCAGTGCCAACAGGGTCTTGTACCAAGAGACCCAGTACTTC
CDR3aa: CASSANRVLYQETQYF

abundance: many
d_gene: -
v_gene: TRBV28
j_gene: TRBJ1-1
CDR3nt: TGTGCCAGCGAGTCAGGTCCCCTGAACACTGAAGCTTTCTTT
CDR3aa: CASESGPLNTEAFF

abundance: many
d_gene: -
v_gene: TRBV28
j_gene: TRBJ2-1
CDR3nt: TGTGCCAGCAGCAGGGGCCTGGGCTACAATGAGCAGTTCTTC
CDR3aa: CASSRGLGYNEQFF

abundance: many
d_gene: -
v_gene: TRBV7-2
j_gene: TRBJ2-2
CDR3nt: TGTGCCAGCAGCTTATTGGCGCCCGCGAACACCGGGGAGCTGTTTTTT
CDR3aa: CASSLLAPANTGELFF

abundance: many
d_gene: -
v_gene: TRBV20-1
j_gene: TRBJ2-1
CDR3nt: TGCAGTGCCCAACCGGGGGTACCCAATGAGCAGTTCTTC
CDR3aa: CSAQPGVPNEQFF

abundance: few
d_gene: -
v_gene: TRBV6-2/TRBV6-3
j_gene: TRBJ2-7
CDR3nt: TGTGCCACTCTCGATCGGGGACAACCCTACGAGCAGTACTTC
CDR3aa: CATLDRGQPYEQYF

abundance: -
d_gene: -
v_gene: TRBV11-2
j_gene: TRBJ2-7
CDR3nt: TGTGCCAGCAGTCAGGAGGGAGCCGCTGGTCGAAACTACGAGCAGTACTTC
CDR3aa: CASSQEGAAGRNYEQYF

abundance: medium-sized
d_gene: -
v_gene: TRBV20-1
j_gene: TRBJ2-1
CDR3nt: TGCAGTGCTAGACAACGGGAGAATGAGCAGTTCTTC
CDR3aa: CSARQRENEQFF

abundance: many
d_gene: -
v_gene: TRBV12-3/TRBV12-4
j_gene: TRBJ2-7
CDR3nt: TGTGCCAGCAGTTTTGGGGGGAGTTGGGAGCAGTACTTC
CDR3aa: CASSFGGSWEQYF

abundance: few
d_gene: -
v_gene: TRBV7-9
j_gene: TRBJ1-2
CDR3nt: TGTGCCAGCAGCTCCCCCCGACAGCCGAACTATGGCTACACCTTC
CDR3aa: CASSSPRQPNYGYTF